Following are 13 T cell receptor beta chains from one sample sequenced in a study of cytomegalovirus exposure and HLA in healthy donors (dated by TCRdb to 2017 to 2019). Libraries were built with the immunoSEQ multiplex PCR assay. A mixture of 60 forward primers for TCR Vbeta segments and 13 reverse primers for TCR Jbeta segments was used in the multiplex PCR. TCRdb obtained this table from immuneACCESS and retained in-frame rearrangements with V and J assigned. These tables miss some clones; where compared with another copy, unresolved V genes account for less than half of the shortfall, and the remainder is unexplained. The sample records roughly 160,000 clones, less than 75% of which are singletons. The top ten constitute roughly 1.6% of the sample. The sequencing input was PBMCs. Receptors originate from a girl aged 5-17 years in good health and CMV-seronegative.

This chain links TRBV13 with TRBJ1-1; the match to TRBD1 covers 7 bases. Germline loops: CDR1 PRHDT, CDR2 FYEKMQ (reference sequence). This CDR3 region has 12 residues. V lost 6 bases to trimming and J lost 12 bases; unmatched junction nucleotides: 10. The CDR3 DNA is TGTGCCAGCAGTTTTACTACAGGGGAAACTTTCTTT. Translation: CASSFTTGETFF.

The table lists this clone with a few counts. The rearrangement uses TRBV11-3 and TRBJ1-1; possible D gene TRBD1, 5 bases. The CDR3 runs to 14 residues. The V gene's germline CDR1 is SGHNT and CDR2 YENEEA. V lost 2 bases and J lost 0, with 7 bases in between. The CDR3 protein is CASSLRQLNTEAFF. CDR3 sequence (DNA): TGTGCCAGCAGCTTAAGACAGTTGAACACTGAAGCTTTCTTT.

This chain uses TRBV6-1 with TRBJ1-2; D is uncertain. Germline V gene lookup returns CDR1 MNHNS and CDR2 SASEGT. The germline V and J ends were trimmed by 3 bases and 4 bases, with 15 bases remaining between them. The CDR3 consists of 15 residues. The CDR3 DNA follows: TGTGCCAGCAGTGACTTACCGGGAAGCGGCTATGGCTACACCTTC. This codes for CASSDLPGSGYGYTF.

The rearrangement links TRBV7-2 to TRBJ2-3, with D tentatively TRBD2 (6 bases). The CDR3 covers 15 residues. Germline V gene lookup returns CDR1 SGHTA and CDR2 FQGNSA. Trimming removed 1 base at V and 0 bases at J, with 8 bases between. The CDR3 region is CASSLVGGSTDTQYF. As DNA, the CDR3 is TGTGCCAGCAGCTTAGTTGGGGGGAGCACAGATACGCAGTATTTT.

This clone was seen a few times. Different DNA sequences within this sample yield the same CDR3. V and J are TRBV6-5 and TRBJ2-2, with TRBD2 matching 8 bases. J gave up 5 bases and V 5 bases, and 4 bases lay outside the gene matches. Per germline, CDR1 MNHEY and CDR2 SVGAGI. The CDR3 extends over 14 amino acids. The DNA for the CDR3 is TGTGCCAGCAGTCGGACGGGGGGGACCGGGGAGCTGTTTTTT. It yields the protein CASSRTGGTGELFF.

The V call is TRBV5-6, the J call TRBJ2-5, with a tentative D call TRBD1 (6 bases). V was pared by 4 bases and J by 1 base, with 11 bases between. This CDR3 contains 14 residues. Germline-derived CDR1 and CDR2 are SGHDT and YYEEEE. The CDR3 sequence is CASSPGQLQETQYF. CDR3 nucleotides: TGTGCCAGCAGCCCCGGACAGCTCCAAGAGACCCAGTACTTC.

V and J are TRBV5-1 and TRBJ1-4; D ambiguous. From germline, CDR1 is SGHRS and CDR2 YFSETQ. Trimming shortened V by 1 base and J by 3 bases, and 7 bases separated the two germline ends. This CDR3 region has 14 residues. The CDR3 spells CASSLTASNEKLFF. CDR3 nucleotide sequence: TGCGCCAGCAGCTTGACAGCCTCTAATGAAAAACTGTTTTTT.

The DNA of the CDR3 is TGTGCCAGCAGCTTTAGGCGGGGATACGAGCAGTACTTC. Protein product: CASSFRRGYEQYF. The chain combines TRBV13 with TRBJ2-7; the D gene is possibly TRBD2 (6 bases). CDR3 length equals 13 residues. Germline V lookup: CDR1 PRHDT, CDR2 FYEKMQ (reference sequence). Trimming took 3 bases from V and 4 from J, leaving 10 bases between them.

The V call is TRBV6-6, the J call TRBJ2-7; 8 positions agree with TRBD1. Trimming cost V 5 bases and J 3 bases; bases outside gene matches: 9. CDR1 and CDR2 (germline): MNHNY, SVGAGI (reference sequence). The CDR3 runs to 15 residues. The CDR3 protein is CASSDRDRGFYEQYF. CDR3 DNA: TGTGCCAGCAGTGACCGAGACAGGGGTTTCTACGAGCAGTACTTC.

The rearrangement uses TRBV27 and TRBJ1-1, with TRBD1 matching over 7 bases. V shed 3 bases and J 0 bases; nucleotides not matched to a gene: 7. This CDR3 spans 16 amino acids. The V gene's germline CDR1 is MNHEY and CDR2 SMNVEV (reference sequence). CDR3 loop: CASSFTGVNLNTEAFF. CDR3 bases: TGTGCCAGCAGTTTCACAGGGGTGAATTTGAACACTGAAGCTTTCTTT.

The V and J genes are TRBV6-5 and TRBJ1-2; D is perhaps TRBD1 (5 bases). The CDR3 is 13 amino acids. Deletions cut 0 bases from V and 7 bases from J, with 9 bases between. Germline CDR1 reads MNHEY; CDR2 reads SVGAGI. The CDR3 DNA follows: TGTGCCAGCAGTTACTCCAGGGAGGGTGGCTACACCTTC. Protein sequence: CASSYSREGGYTF.

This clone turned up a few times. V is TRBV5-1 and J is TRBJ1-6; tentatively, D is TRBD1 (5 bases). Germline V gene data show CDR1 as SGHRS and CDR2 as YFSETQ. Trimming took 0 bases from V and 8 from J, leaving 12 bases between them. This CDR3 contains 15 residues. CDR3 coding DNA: TGCGCCAGCAGCTTGGGCGTCCCGGGGGATTCACCCCTCCACTTT. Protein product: CASSLGVPGDSPLHF.

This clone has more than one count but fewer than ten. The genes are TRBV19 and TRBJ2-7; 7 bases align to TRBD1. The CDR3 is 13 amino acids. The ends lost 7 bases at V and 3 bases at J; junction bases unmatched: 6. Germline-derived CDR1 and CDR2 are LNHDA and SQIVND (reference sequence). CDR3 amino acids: CASTRQGCYEQYF. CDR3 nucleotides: TGTGCCAGTACGCGACAGGGTTGCTACGAGCAGTACTTC.